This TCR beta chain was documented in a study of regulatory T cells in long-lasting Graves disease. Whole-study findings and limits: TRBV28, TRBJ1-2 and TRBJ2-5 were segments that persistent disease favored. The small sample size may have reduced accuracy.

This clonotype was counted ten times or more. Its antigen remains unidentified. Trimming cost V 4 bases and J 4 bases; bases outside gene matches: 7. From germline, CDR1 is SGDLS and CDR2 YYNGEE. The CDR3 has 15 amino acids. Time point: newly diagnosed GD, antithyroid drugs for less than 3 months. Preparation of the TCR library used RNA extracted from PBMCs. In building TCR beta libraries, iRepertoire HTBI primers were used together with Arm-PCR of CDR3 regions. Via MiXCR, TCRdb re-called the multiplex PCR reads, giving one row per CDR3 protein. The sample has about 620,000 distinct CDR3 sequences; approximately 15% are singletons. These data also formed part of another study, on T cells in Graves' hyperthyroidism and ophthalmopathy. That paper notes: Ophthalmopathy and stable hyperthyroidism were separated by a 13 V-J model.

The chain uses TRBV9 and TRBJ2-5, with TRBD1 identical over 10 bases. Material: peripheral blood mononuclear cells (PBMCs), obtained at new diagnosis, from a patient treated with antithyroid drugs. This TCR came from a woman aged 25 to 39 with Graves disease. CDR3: CASSPAGTGAETQYF. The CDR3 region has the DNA TGTGCCAGCAGCCCCGCCGGGACAGGGGCAGAGACCCAGTACTTC.